The clone carrying this T cell receptor (beta chain) was counted between two and nine times. No antigen is known for it. This PCR relied on a set of 60 Vbeta primers and 13 Jbeta primers. The data were produced by immunoSEQ multiplex PCR, yet TCRdb's version contains in-frame clones alone and is incomplete. The top ten hold around 4.3% of the sample, which has some 150,000 clones, around 80% seen once. V shed 5 bases and J shed 8 bases, with 16 bases lying between them. The CDR3 spans 14 residues. Germline CDR1 MDHEN, CDR2 SYDVKM. The sample belongs to a study of cytomegalovirus exposure and HLA in healthy donors. Participants comprised healthy donors of bone marrow. Whole-study results and caveats: According to reports, the classifier identified cytomegalovirus status with high specificity and sensitivity.

The clonotype originates from a woman aged 45-65 years in good health and CMV-seropositive. Sequenced material: PBMCs. The chain joins TRBV28 to TRBJ1-3, with unresolved D. The CDR3 DNA sequence: TGTGCCAGCAGTCTCTTGACGGCGGTAGACACCATATATTTT. This sequence encodes CASSLLTAVDTIYF.